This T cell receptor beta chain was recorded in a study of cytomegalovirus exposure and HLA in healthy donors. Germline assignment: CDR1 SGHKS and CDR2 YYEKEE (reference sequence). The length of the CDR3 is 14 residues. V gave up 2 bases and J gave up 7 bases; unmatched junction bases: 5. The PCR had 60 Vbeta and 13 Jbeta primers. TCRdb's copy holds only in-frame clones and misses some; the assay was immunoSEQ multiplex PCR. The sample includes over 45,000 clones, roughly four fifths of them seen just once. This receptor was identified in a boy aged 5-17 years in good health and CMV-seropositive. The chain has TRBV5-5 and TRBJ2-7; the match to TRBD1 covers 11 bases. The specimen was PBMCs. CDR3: CASSFGQGAKEQYF. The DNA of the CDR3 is TGTGCCAGCAGCTTCGGACAGGGGGCAAAAGAGCAGTACTTC.